The 31 T cell receptor beta chains presented below share a single source sample, sequenced in a study of OX40 agonist ivuxolimab in advanced cancers. Data came from immunoSEQ multiplex PCR; TCRdb stores just in-frame clones and leaves some out. Of 77,000 or so clones detected, more than 70% appear once; the ten largest clones hold 2% to 2.5%. This material consisted of CD4+ or CD8+ T cells sorted from blood, taken in a trial of the OX40 agonist ivuxolimab. The receptors originated from an adult with an advanced solid tumor such as melanoma, head and neck, liver or kidney cancer.

The V call is TRBV30, the J call TRBJ1-3; TRBD1 matches 8 bases. Unmatched junction bases numbered 7, after V lost 5 bases and J lost 1 base. The V gene's germline CDR1 is GTSNPN and CDR2 SVGIG (reference sequence). The CDR3 length is 15 residues. The CDR3 DNA reads as TGTGCCTGGGCAGGGGGCCGCATTTCTGGAAACACCATATATTTT. Translation gives CAWAGGRISGNTIYF.

The V and J genes are TRBV6-1 and TRBJ1-1, with TRBD1 as a possible D gene (5 bases). Trimming removed 7 bases from V and 13 bases from J, with 16 bases in between. In germline, CDR1 is MNHNS, CDR2 SASEGT. The CDR3 consists of 11 residues. The CDR3 reads CASTDSLSVFF. For the CDR3, the DNA is TGTGCCAGCACCGACAGCCTATCAGTTTTCTTT.

The chain joins TRBV30 to TRBJ2-2, with D tentatively TRBD1 (5 bases). The CDR3 totals 15 residues. Looked up from germline, CDR1 is GTSNPN and CDR2 is SVGIG (reference sequence). Trimming shortened V by 4 bases and J by 5 bases, and 17 bases separated the two germline ends. The CDR3 bases are TGTGCCTGGAACCTCCAGGGATGGTGGACCGGGGAGCTGTTTTTT. Protein: CAWNLQGWWTGELFF.

V is TRBV18 and J is TRBJ2-7, with TRBD1 matching over 8 bases. With 6 bases clipped from V and 7 bases from J, the junction kept 8 bases outside the gene matches. Germline CDR1 KGHSH, CDR2 LQKENI. CDR3 size: 13 residues. CDR3 sequence: CASSETGVREQYF. CDR3 bases: TGTGCCAGCTCCGAGACAGGGGTTCGAGAGCAGTACTTC.

V usage is TRBV11-2 and J usage is TRBJ2-7; D ambiguous. The CDR3 covers 11 residues. Germline V lookup: CDR1 SGHAT, CDR2 FQNNGV. The ends were cut back, 3 bases at V and 3 bases at J, with 3 bases in the middle. The CDR3 DNA follows: TGTGCCAGCAGCTTTCTCTACGAGCAGTACTTC. It specifies CASSFLYEQYF.

The chain combines TRBV18 with TRBJ1-2; D unresolved. The CDR3 has 14 amino acids. The germline V gene has CDR1 KGHSH and CDR2 LQKENI. V shed 4 bases and J shed 6 bases, with 15 bases lying between them. For the CDR3, the DNA is TGTGCCAGCTCACTCATAGAGGGTGAGGATGGCTACACCTTC. This codes for CASSLIEGEDGYTF.

This clone came up once. The gene calls are TRBV5-1 and TRBJ1-1; the D is unclear. The CDR3 covers 14 residues. Germline V gene data show CDR1 as SGHRS and CDR2 as YFSETQ. V lost 0 bases and J 0 bases, leaving 6 bases between the germline ends. The CDR3 bases are TGCGCCAGCAGCTTGGTTAGCGTGAACACTGAAGCTTTCTTT. Translation gives CASSLVSVNTEAFF.

This clone was picked up a small number of times. The CDR3 loop is CASRARPGTGELFF. In DNA, the CDR3 is TGTGCCAGTAGGGCCAGGCCGGGAACCGGGGAGCTGTTTTTT. This sequence joins TRBV19 and TRBJ2-2, with D maybe TRBD2 (5 bases). The CDR3 runs to 14 residues. Germline CDR1 and CDR2: LNHDA and SQIVND (reference sequence). The V end lost 6 bases, the J end lost 5 bases, and 13 bases lay between the germline ends.

The chain joins TRBV15 to TRBJ2-2; no firm D call. This CDR3 has 16 residues. With 0 bases removed from V and 5 bases from J, the gap between germline ends came to 13 bases. Germline CDR1 and CDR2: LNHNV and YYDKDF (reference sequence). DNA of the CDR3: TGTGCCACCAGCAGAGAGGTTCGAGAAAGTACCGGGGAGCTGTTTTTT. Translated, it gives CATSREVRESTGELFF.

This chain connects TRBV6-5 to TRBJ2-7; D is undetermined. The CDR3 sequence is 12 residues long. From germline, CDR1 is MNHEY and CDR2 SVGAGI. Trimming removed 5 bases from V and 5 bases from J, with 10 bases in between. This CDR3 is CASSGSLHEQYF. DNA of the CDR3: TGTGCCAGCAGTGGGTCCCTCCACGAGCAGTACTTC.

The chain carries TRBV9 and TRBJ2-3, with D possibly TRBD1 on 6 matching bases. Trimming pared 6 bases from V and 1 base from J, leaving 12 bases between. The length of the CDR3 is 14 residues. Germline lookup yields CDR1 SGDLS and CDR2 YYNGEE. The CDR3 is CASNEQGRTDTQYF. The DNA for the CDR3 is TGTGCCAGCAACGAACAGGGACGCACAGATACGCAGTATTTT. Supplemented by reference TRBV9 and TRBJ2-3, the full variable domain reads DSGVTQTPKHLITATGQRVTLRCSPRSGDLSVYWYQQSLDQGLQFLIQYYNGEERAKGNILERFSAQQFPDLHSELNLSSLELGDSALYFCASNEQGRTDTQYFGPGTRLTVL.

The V and J genes are TRBV25-1 and TRBJ2-4; a weak D match, TRBD1 (6 bases). Germline CDR1 MGHDK, CDR2 SYGVNS. The CDR3 runs to 17 residues. The germline V and J ends were trimmed by 2 bases and 2 bases, with 16 bases remaining between them. For the CDR3, the DNA is TGTGCCAGCAGTGAAGACGCCCCAGGACAGACCAAAAACATTCAGTACTTC. It encodes CASSEDAPGQTKNIQYF.

The rearrangement links TRBV4-3 to TRBJ2-1, with TRBD2 matching over 8 bases. CDR1 is LGHNA and CDR2 is YSLEER in the germline V gene. There are 16 residues in the CDR3. J lost 8 bases, V lost 1 base, and 10 bases had no gene match. For the CDR3, the DNA is TGCGCCAGCAGCCAAGGAGGGTCGGGGACTAGACATGAGCAGTTCTTC. Its protein is CASSQGGSGTRHEQFF.

The chain joins TRBV11-2 to TRBJ2-7; D perhaps matches TRBD1 (7 bases). The CDR3 has 14 residues. The V gene's germline CDR1 is SGHAT and CDR2 FQNNGV. V was shortened by 10 bases and J by 2 bases, with 18 bases between the two germline ends. The CDR3 protein is CATQNSGGTYEQYF. CDR3 in DNA: TGTGCCACCCAAAATTCAGGGGGGACCTACGAGCAGTACTTC.

The count of this clone is one. CDR3 residues: CASSSTGSPLYEQYF. The CDR3 nucleotides read TGTGCCAGCAGCTCCACAGGGTCGCCGCTTTACGAGCAGTACTTC. J is TRBJ2-7 and V is TRBV11-2; perhaps TRBD1 as D (6 bases). Germline V gives CDR1 SGHAT, CDR2 FQNNGV. This CDR3 has 15 amino acids. Trimming took 4 bases from V and 4 from J, leaving 17 bases between them.

The rearrangement joins TRBV13 to TRBJ2-1, with D perhaps TRBD1 (6 bases). The CDR3 length is 12 residues. Germline CDR1 and CDR2: PRHDT and FYEKMQ (reference sequence). The V gene lost 4 bases and the J gene lost 8 bases, with 9 bases spanning the gap. This CDR3 reads CASSSQGYEQFF. The CDR3 DNA reads as TGTGCCAGCAGCTCCCAGGGGTATGAGCAGTTCTTC.

The V call is TRBV5-1, the J call TRBJ2-1; 9 bases match TRBD2. With V trimmed by 0 bases and J by 3 bases, 1 base remained unmatched. CDR3 length: 15 residues. Germline V lookup: CDR1 SGHRS, CDR2 YFSETQ. CDR3 sequence: CASSLDSGGYNEQFF. As DNA, the CDR3 is TGCGCCAGCAGCTTGGATAGCGGGGGCTACAATGAGCAGTTCTTC.

The chain employs TRBV9 and TRBJ2-1, with D perhaps matching TRBD1 (6 bases). Germline assignment: CDR1 SGDLS and CDR2 YYNGEE. V dropped 5 bases and J dropped 7 bases, with 19 bases sitting between them. CDR3 length: 15 amino acids. The CDR3 protein is CASSSQQGVLNEQFF. DNA of the CDR3: TGTGCCAGCAGTAGTCAACAGGGAGTGCTGAATGAGCAGTTCTTC.

The chain is built from TRBV5-6 and TRBJ2-3, with a weak D call TRBD1 (6 bases). V was shortened by 4 bases and J by 0 bases, with 9 bases between the two germline ends. CDR3 length: 14 residues. The germline CDR1 and CDR2 sequences are SGHDT and YYEEEE. The CDR3 sequence is CASSLRGSTDTQYF. Written as DNA, the CDR3 is TGTGCCAGCAGCCTAAGGGGGAGCACAGATACGCAGTATTTT.

This clone has just one count. This chain connects TRBV29-1 to TRBJ2-3; D is possibly TRBD2 (5 bases). The V gene's germline CDR1 is SQVTM and CDR2 ANQGSEA. V lost 4 bases, J lost 4 bases, and 15 bases lay in between. This CDR3 spans 14 amino acids. CDR3 coding DNA: TGCAGCGTTGTCGTTTTCGGGGAATCAGATACGCAGTATTTT. The encoded protein is CSVVVFGESDTQYF.

V usage is TRBV7-3 and J usage is TRBJ1-2; D unresolved. The CDR3 spans 13 residues. CDR1 and CDR2 (germline): SGHTA, FQGTGA. With 1 base removed from V and 5 bases from J, the gap between germline ends came to 8 bases. DNA of the CDR3: TGTGCCAGCAGCTTAAGTGGCCCGTATGGCTACACCTTC. It is translated as CASSLSGPYGYTF. The whole variable domain, filled in from reference TRBV7-3 and TRBJ1-2, reads GAGVSQTPSNKVTEKGKYVELRCDPISGHTALYWYRQSLGQGPEFLIYFQGTGAADDSGLPNDRFFAVRPEGSVSTLKIQRTERGDSAVYLCASSLSGPYGYTFGSGTRLTVV.

J is TRBJ1-1 and V is TRBV28; possible D gene TRBD1, 5 bases. Trimming shortened V by 3 bases and J by 3 bases, and 11 bases separated the two germline ends. CDR1 is MDHEN and CDR2 is SYDVKM in the germline V gene. CDR3 size: 14 residues. The chain's CDR3 is CASSFRGGDTEAFF. CDR3 coding DNA: TGTGCCAGCAGTTTTCGGGGAGGGGACACTGAAGCTTTCTTT.

The chain has TRBV11-2 and TRBJ2-5; 10 nucleotides align to TRBD2. Germline lookup yields CDR1 SGHAT and CDR2 FQNNGV. J was trimmed by 2 bases and V by 11 bases; bases with no gene match: 5. The CDR3 covers 13 residues. The CDR3 reads CAGAGGIQETQYF. Written as DNA, the CDR3 is TGTGCCGGAGCGGGGGGGATACAAGAGACCCAGTACTTC.

The rearrangement joins TRBV19 to TRBJ1-5; perhaps TRBD1 as D (5 bases). V dropped 3 bases and J dropped 7 bases, with 13 bases sitting between them. The CDR3 contains 14 residues. Germline V lookup: CDR1 LNHDA, CDR2 SQIVND (reference sequence). In nucleotides, the CDR3 is TGTGCCAGTAGTATTGGAAGGGACGGCCAGCCCCAGCATTTT. Its translation is CASSIGRDGQPQHF. Combining the CDR3 with reference TRBV19 and TRBJ1-5 gives the whole variable domain DGGITQSPKYLFRKEGQNVTLSCEQNLNHDAMYWYRQDPGQGLRLIYYSQIVNDFQKGDIAEGYSVSREKKESFPLTVTSAQKNPTAFYLCASSIGRDGQPQHFGDGTRLSIL.

The chain joins TRBV6-5 to TRBJ2-7; TRBD2 is a possible D gene (5 bases). Trimming shortened V by 0 bases and J by 3 bases, and 9 bases separated the two germline ends. Per the germline V gene, CDR1 is MNHEY and CDR2 is SVGAGI. This CDR3 has 14 amino acids. CDR3 in amino acids: CASSYSRGYYEQYF. The DNA for the CDR3 is TGTGCCAGCAGTTACTCACGCGGGTACTACGAGCAGTACTTC.

The J gene is TRBJ2-7, the V gene TRBV10-1; 7 positions match TRBD2. CDR1 and CDR2 (germline): WNHNN, SYGVQD (reference sequence). The ends lost 2 bases at V and 6 bases at J; junction bases unmatched: 13. The CDR3 length is 16 residues. The CDR3 loop is CASSETSALWGREQYF. CDR3 sequence (DNA): TGCGCCAGCAGTGAGACTAGCGCCCTATGGGGTCGCGAGCAGTACTTC.

The chain links TRBV6-8 to TRBJ2-6; 9 bases match TRBD2. Germline CDR1 MNHGY, CDR2 SAAAGT. V lost 4 bases to trimming and J lost 1 base; unmatched junction nucleotides: 5. The CDR3 consists of 17 residues. CDR3 nucleotide sequence: TGTGCCAGCAGTTTCTCCAGCGGGAGGTCTGGGGCCAACGTCCTGACTTTC. This encodes CASSFSSGRSGANVLTF.

The gene calls are TRBV5-1 and TRBJ2-5; the match to TRBD2 covers 9 bases. The length of the CDR3 is 15 residues. J was trimmed by 1 base and V by 1 base; bases with no gene match: 2. Per germline, CDR1 SGHRS and CDR2 YFSETQ. The CDR3 reads CASSLPSGAQETQYF. Here the CDR3 DNA reads TGCGCCAGCAGCTTGCCTAGCGGGGCCCAAGAGACCCAGTACTTC.

This chain connects TRBV5-1 to TRBJ1-4, with 8 nucleotides matching TRBD1. Unmatched junction bases numbered 5, after V lost 5 bases and J lost 8 bases. Per germline, CDR1 SGHRS and CDR2 YFSETQ. CDR3 size: 13 residues. The DNA of the CDR3 is TGCGCCAGCAGACCACAGGGGGGGGAAAAACTGTTTTTT. Translation gives CASRPQGGEKLFF.

The rearrangement uses TRBV5-4 and TRBJ1-1, with D perhaps matching TRBD1 (5 bases). The CDR3 totals 15 residues. Per the germline V gene, CDR1 is SGHNT and CDR2 is YYREEE (reference sequence). The germline V and J ends were trimmed by 7 bases and 0 bases, with 16 bases remaining between them. CDR3 protein: CASARGDFMNTEAFF. The CDR3 DNA sequence: TGTGCCAGCGCCCGGGGGGATTTCATGAACACTGAAGCTTTCTTT.

The rearrangement links TRBV2 to TRBJ2-7; D possibly corresponds to TRBD1 (5 bases). V was clipped by 1 base and J by 1 base, with 14 bases between them. This CDR3 is built from 16 residues. Germline V gene sequence: CDR1 SNHLY, CDR2 FYNNEI. The CDR3 DNA reads TGTGCCAGCAGTGAAGAGGGCCATCCAGGGTCCTACGAGCAGTACTTC. It specifies CASSEEGHPGSYEQYF. Full variable domain (remainder filled in from reference TRBV2 and TRBJ2-7): EPEVTQTPSHQVTQMGQEVILRCVPISNHLYFYWYRQILGQKVEFLVSFYNNEISEKSEIFDDQFSVERPDGSNFTLKIRSTKLEDSAMYFCASSEEGHPGSYEQYFGPGTRLTVT.